The 6 T cell receptor beta chains reported below all come from one sample, sequenced in a study of CD8 T cells in Susac syndrome. RNA in amounts of roughly 0.45 to 1 ug was reverse transcribed with random hexamers. TCRdb called the immunoSEQ multiplex PCR reads again in MiXCR, with one record for every CDR3 protein. The sample holds more than 80,000 distinct CDR3 sequences, roughly 95% seen once. The specimen sequenced was CD8+ T cells from PBMCs. The receptors were sampled from a human donor with Susac syndrome.

V gene TRBV20-1 combines with J gene TRBJ1-3; D is possibly TRBD1 (5 bases). The V end was cut by 3 bases, the J end by 0 bases, with 9 bases between. The germline V gene encodes CDR1 DFQATT and CDR2 SNEGSKA (reference sequence). The CDR3 is made up of 14 amino acids. CDR3 in amino acids: CSASDRNSGNTIYF. In DNA form, the CDR3 reads TGCAGTGCTAGTGACAGAAACTCTGGAAACACCATATATTTT.

The chain combines TRBV29-1 with TRBJ2-1; the D is unclear. Trimming took off 5 bases at V and 1 base at J, with 15 bases between the two ends. CDR3 length: 15 amino acids. Germline V gene sequence: CDR1 SQVTM, CDR2 ANQGSEA. CDR3 DNA sequence: TGCAGCGTTACGGTGGGTATCAGGTCCTACAATGAGCAGTTCTTC. This sequence encodes CSVTVGIRSYNEQFF.

In the case of this clonotype: The junction departs from the called germline gene at one end, perhaps through a read error. The rearrangement links TRBV5-1 to TRBJ2-7, with TRBD1 as a possible D gene (6 bases). The CDR3 consists of 15 residues. The germline V gene has CDR1 SGHRS and CDR2 YFSETQ. CDR3 DNA sequence: TGCGCCAGCAGCTTGGCCGTGACAGGTTCCTTCGAGCAGTACTTC. Amino acid sequence: CASSLAVTGSFEQYF. Variable domain in full (rest from reference TRBV5-1 and TRBJ2-7): KAGVTQTPRYLIKTRGQQVTLSCSPISGHRSVSWYQQTPGQGLQFLFEYFSETQRNKGNFPGRFSGRQFSNSRSEMNVSTLELGDSALYLCASSLAVTGSFEQYFGPGTRLTVT.

The V gene is TRBV7-2, the J gene TRBJ1-6; D is possibly TRBD1 (5 bases). CDR1 and CDR2 from the germline V gene are SGHTA and FQGNSA. V lost 8 bases to trimming and J lost 13 bases, with 18 bases between them. The length of the CDR3 is 13 residues. The CDR3 nucleotides are TGTGCCAGCCACCCCGGGACCGGGGGGCCCCTCCACTTT. Residues: CASHPGTGGPLHF. The full variable domain, completed using reference TRBV7-2 and TRBJ1-6, is GAGVSQSPSNKVTEKGKDVELRCDPISGHTALYWYRQSLGQGLEFLIYFQGNSAPDKSGLPSDRFSAERTGGSVSTLTIQRTQQEDSAVYLCASHPGTGGPLHFGNGTRLTVT.

V and J are TRBV27 and TRBJ2-1, with 9 bases fitting TRBD2. The CDR3 is 18 residues long. Germline trimming cut 1 base from V and 0 bases from J; bases unmatched to any gene: 7. Per germline, CDR1 MNHEY and CDR2 SMNVEV (reference sequence). The CDR3 loop is CASSLFRLAGSSYNEQFF. CDR3 DNA: TGTGCCAGCAGTTTATTCCGGCTAGCGGGGAGCTCCTACAATGAGCAGTTCTTC.

The V gene is TRBV20-1, the J gene TRBJ1-2; TRBD1 matches at 7 bases. V dropped 3 bases and J dropped 4; count of bases not matched to a gene: 5. CDR1 is DFQATT, CDR2 SNEGSKA, per germline (reference sequence). This CDR3 has 13 amino acids. As DNA, the CDR3 is TGCAGTGCTAGTGAGGGACAGATCTATGGCTACACCTTC. It yields the protein CSASEGQIYGYTF.